A selection of T cell receptor beta chains follows, all from one sample in a study of radiotherapy plus CTLA-4 blockade in lung cancer. Assay used: immunoSEQ multiplex PCR; TCRdb lists only in-frame clones, some missing. The sample carries some 60,000 clones, over 75% recorded once. The sample here was peripheral blood, taken from a patient treated with radiotherapy plus ipilimumab. These TCRs come from a human donor with non-small cell lung cancer who had a complete response to radiotherapy plus ipilimumab. CDR3s include the opening cysteine and the closing phenylalanine or tryptophan. Each record gives: D gene, J gene, V gene, clone size, CDR3 DNA, CDR3 protein. D genes are given only for firm matches. Clone size is not always given. Where it is, it says once, few, many or a class for expanded clones.

TRBD1 | TRBJ1-4 | TRBV25-1 | - | TGTGCCAGCAGTGAATTCAGGGGGCAGAGTGAAAAACTGTTTTTT | CASSEFRGQSEKLFF
TRBD1 | TRBJ1-2 | TRBV5-3 | - | TGTGCCAGAAACAGGGGCAGGGTCAATGGCTACACCTTC | CARNRGRVNGYTF
TRBD2 | TRBJ2-2 | TRBV7-2 | - | TGTGCCAGCAGCTTAGTTGTTTCTAGCGGGGGGAACACCGGGGAGCTGTTTTTT | CASSLVVSSGGNTGELFF
TRBD2 | TRBJ2-1 | TRBV28 | - | TGTGCCAGCAGCGGGACTAGCGGACCCAATGAGCAGTTCTTC | CASSGTSGPNEQFF
TRBD2 | TRBJ2-1 | TRBV14 | once | TGTGCCAGCAGCCTTCGGACTATCAGCGGGGGAAATGAGCAGTTCTTC | CASSLRTISGGNEQFF
TRBD2 | TRBJ2-1 | TRBV7-2 | - | TGTGCCAGCAGACCAACTAGCGGGAGTGAAAGACAGTTCTTC | CASRPTSGSERQFF
TRBD2 | TRBJ2-1 | TRBV6-1 | - | TGTGCCAGCAGTGCTAGCGGGAGCCCCTCCACCCCCGGTGAGCAGTTCTTC | CASSASGSPSTPGEQFF
TRBD1 | TRBJ2-3 | TRBV19 | - | TGTGCCAGTAGTCCACGACAGGGAGCCACAGATACGCAGTATTTT | CASSPRQGATDTQYF
- | TRBJ1-3 | TRBV4-1 | - | TGCGCCAGCAGCCAAGAGTTGGGCACCGGAAACACCATATATTTT | CASSQELGTGNTIYF
TRBD1 | TRBJ1-1 | TRBV7-9 | - | TGTGCCAGCAGCCGAGACAGGGGGTTGGGCACTGAAGCTTTCTTT | CASSRDRGLGTEAFF
TRBD2 | TRBJ2-3 | TRBV30 | - | TGTGCCTGGAGTGGTATACTAGCGGGGGGGCTGAAAAGTAGCACAGATACGCAGTATTTT | CAWSGILAGGLKSSTDTQYF
- | TRBJ1-2 | TRBV6-1 | - | TGTGCCAGCAGTGAAGCTGGGCAGGGGACCTATGGCTACACCTTC | CASSEAGQGTYGYTF
- | TRBJ1-1 | TRBV29-1 | - | TGCAGCGGCTACGTGTCAACTGAAGCTTTCTTT | CSGYVSTEAFF
- | TRBJ1-3 | TRBV7-4 | few | TGTGCCAGCAGCTTAGCGGGGGGTAGCTCTGGAAACACCATATATTTT | CASSLAGGSSGNTIYF
- | TRBJ1-1 | TRBV6-5 | - | TGTGCCAGCAGTCCCAGGGGACGAACTGAAGCTTTCTTT | CASSPRGRTEAFF
TRBD2 | TRBJ2-5 | TRBV7-2 | - | TGTGCCAGCAGGCAACTAGCGGGAGTCAAGGAGACCCAGTACTTC | CASRQLAGVKETQYF
TRBD1 | TRBJ1-6 | TRBV5-4 | - | TGTGCCAGCAAAAGACAGGGCTCCTATAATTCACCCCTCCACTTT | CASKRQGSYNSPLHF
TRBD2 | TRBJ2-3 | TRBV7-2 | few | TGTGCCAGCAGCTTACGCGGCGGGAGGGCCACAGATACGCAGTATTTT | CASSLRGGRATDTQYF
TRBD2 | TRBJ2-3 | TRBV10-3 | - | TGTGCCATCAGCCCAACTAGCGGGCGCACAGATACGCAGTATTTT | CAISPTSGRTDTQYF
- | TRBJ1-2 | TRBV7-2 | - | TGTGCCAGCAGCCCGTGGTCGGGGAACTATGGCTACACCTTC | CASSPWSGNYGYTF
TRBD1 | TRBJ1-1 | TRBV18 | - | TGTGCCAGCTCACCAGGGGTTGGGACAGGGGGCACTGAAGCTTTCTTT | CASSPGVGTGGTEAFF
TRBD1 | TRBJ1-2 | TRBV18 | - | TGTGCCAGCTCACCACCGACAGGGGGCTTGAATGGCTACACCTTC | CASSPPTGGLNGYTF
TRBD1 | TRBJ2-1 | TRBV10-3 | few | TGTGCCATCAGTGAGTCGGGGGACAGGGCGGGCAGTGAGCAGTTCTTC | CAISESGDRAGSEQFF
- | TRBJ1-2 | TRBV5-1 | - | TGCGCCAGCAGCTTGTTAGACAGCTATGGCTACACCTTC | CASSLLDSYGYTF
- | TRBJ1-4 | TRBV13 | few | TGTGCCAGCAGTAGGAGGACAGCCTACGAAAAACTGTTTTTT | CASSRRTAYEKLFF
- | TRBJ2-5 | TRBV7-2 | few | TGTGCCAGCAGCTTATCGACCGGGGAGACCCAGTACTTC | CASSLSTGETQYF
- | TRBJ1-2 | TRBV5-6 | - | TGTGCCAGCAGCTTGTGGACAGCTAACTATGGCTACACCTTC | CASSLWTANYGYTF
- | TRBJ2-3 | TRBV6-1 | - | TGTGCCAGCAGCAAAGCCCCCGTAAGCACAGATACGCAGTATTTT | CASSKAPVSTDTQYF
- | TRBJ1-5 | TRBV15 | - | TGTGCCACCAGCAGAGATTCTAATACAGGGTCTGGCAATCAGCCCCAGCATTTT | CATSRDSNTGSGNQPQHF
- | TRBJ1-1 | TRBV6-5 | - | TGTGCCAGCAGGCGCTTGGAGGGGACTGAAGCTTTCTTT | CASRRLEGTEAFF
- | TRBJ1-1 | TRBV5-6 | few | TGTGCCAGCAGCTTGCAACGAACCCGACAAAGAGCTTTCTTT | CASSLQRTRQRAFF
TRBD2 | TRBJ2-1 | TRBV6-9 | few | TGTGCCAGCAGGTCGGGAGGAGCAAGTTTCCGTAATGAGCAGTTCTTC | CASRSGGASFRNEQFF
- | TRBJ1-4 | TRBV7-2 | few | TGTGCCAGCAGCCAGCGAGATGAAAAACTGTTTTTT | CASSQRDEKLFF
TRBD2 | TRBJ2-1 | TRBV13 | once | TGTGCCAGCAGCTTAGTCGCGGGGGTCTCCTACAATGAGCAGTTCTTC | CASSLVAGVSYNEQFF
- | TRBJ2-7 | TRBV10-3 | - | TGTGCCATCAGTGATGGGGGCCTCTCATACGAGCAGTACTTC | CAISDGGLSYEQYF